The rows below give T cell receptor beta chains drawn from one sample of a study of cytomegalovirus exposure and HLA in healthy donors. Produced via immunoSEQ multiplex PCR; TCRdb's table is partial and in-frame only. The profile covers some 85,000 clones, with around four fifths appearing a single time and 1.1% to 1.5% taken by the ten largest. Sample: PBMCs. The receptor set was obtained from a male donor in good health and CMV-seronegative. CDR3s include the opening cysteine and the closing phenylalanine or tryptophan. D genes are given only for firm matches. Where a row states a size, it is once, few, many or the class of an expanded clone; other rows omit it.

CASSPGLAGAPQYF,TGTGCCAGCTCACCGGGACTAGCGGGAGCACCGCAGTACTTC,TRBJ2-7,TRBV18,TRBD2,.
CASGQGDQETQYF,TGCGCCAGCGGACAGGGGGACCAAGAGACCCAGTACTTC,TRBJ2-5,TRBV10-1,TRBD1,.
CASSYLSGGRTDTQYF,TGTGCCAGCAGCTATCTTAGCGGGGGGAGGACAGATACGCAGTATTTT,TRBJ2-3,TRBV7-3,TRBD2,.
CASSSIYDSGTGSSYEQYF,TGTGCCAGTAGTTCGATATACGATAGCGGGACTGGGAGCTCCTACGAGCAGTACTTC,TRBJ2-7,TRBV19,TRBD2,.
CASSTGDRENQPQHF,TGCGCCAGCAGCACGGGGGACAGGGAGAATCAGCCCCAGCATTTT,TRBJ1-5,TRBV5-1,TRBD1,.
CASSFPRQGEREKLFF,TGTGCCAGCAGTTTCCCTCGACAGGGGGAACGAGAAAAACTGTTTTTT,TRBJ1-4,TRBV25-1,TRBD1,once
CASSQGRQGWNDEQYF,TGCGCCAGCAGCCAAGGGAGACAGGGGTGGAACGACGAGCAGTACTTC,TRBJ2-7,TRBV4-3,TRBD1,.
CASSYVEGHEGPLHF,TGTGCCAGCAGTTACGTTGAAGGGCACGAGGGACCCCTCCACTTT,TRBJ1-6,TRBV6-6,.,.
CASSVSGMNTEAFF,TGTGCCAGCTCCGTGAGCGGAATGAACACTGAAGCTTTCTTT,TRBJ1-1,TRBV18,.,few
CASSPGTGTLGEKLFF,TGTGCCAGCAGCCCGGGGACCGGGACACTGGGAGAAAAACTGTTTTTT,TRBJ1-4,TRBV5-6,.,.
CASSLEQLKAFF,TGTGCCAGCAGCTTAGAACAGCTGAAAGCTTTCTTT,TRBJ1-1,TRBV7-2,.,few
CASSLVGAGGLYEQYF,TGTGCCAGCAGCTTAGTCGGCGCAGGGGGCCTCTACGAGCAGTACTTC,TRBJ2-7,TRBV11-2,TRBD1,.
CASSVARQGDGYTF,TGTGCCAGCAGTGTCGCCCGACAGGGAGATGGCTACACCTTC,TRBJ1-2,TRBV2,TRBD1,.
CASSLHRVKGGRGYNEQFF,TGTGCCAGCAGCTTACACAGGGTTAAGGGCGGGAGGGGTTACAATGAGCAGTTCTTC,TRBJ2-1,TRBV7-2,TRBD2,once
CATRRTRGRTYGYTF,TGTGCCACCAGAAGAACCAGGGGGCGAACCTATGGCTACACCTTC,TRBJ1-2,TRBV15,TRBD1,.
CASSPGGDRGPYEQYF,TGTGCCAGCAGCCCGGGGGGGGACAGGGGTCCCTACGAGCAGTACTTC,TRBJ2-7,TRBV28,TRBD1,.
CASSDGTAPGSGANVLTF,TGTGCCAGCAGTGACGGGACAGCCCCAGGGTCTGGGGCCAACGTCCTGACTTTC,TRBJ2-6,TRBV6-1,TRBD1,.
CASSQTLDNYEQYF,TGCGCCAGCAGCCAAACCTTAGACAACTACGAGCAGTACTTC,TRBJ2-7,TRBV4-3,.,medium-sized
CASSPRTGIYEQYF,TGTGCCAGCAGCCCCCGGACAGGGATCTACGAGCAGTACTTC,TRBJ2-7,TRBV7-2,TRBD1,.
CAWSSQTASSYNSPLHF,TGTGCCTGGAGTTCACAGACGGCAAGCTCCTATAATTCACCCCTCCACTTT,TRBJ1-6,TRBV30,.,few
CASSQPGTRNNSPLHF,TGCGCCAGCAGCCAACCAGGGACACGAAATAATTCACCCCTCCACTTT,TRBJ1-6,TRBV4-1,.,.
CASSKIRLAGVDEQYF,TGTGCCAGTAGTAAGATTAGACTAGCGGGAGTTGACGAGCAGTACTTC,TRBJ2-7,TRBV19,TRBD2,.
CASSLRGVDTQYF,TGTGCCAGCAGCCTCCGAGGAGTGGATACGCAGTATTTT,TRBJ2-3,TRBV5-8,.,.